Detailed here is one T cell receptor beta chain. Its target is not known. This sample was taken from a study of cytomegalovirus exposure and HLA in healthy donors. Study results and limitations: In the 100 to 150 validation repertoires, 85% to 95% of cluster scores exceeded 0, per a later analysis. The authors enumerated roughly 180 TCR beta chains as linked to cytomegalovirus.

Method: immunoSEQ multiplex PCR; TCRdb's copy keeps in-frame clones and lacks some. The sample comprises 100,000 to 150,000 clones, approximately 89% of which are singletons, and 0.95% to 1.5% rests with the top ten. The sequencing input was PBMCs. This TCR derives from a woman aged 18-35 years in good health and CMV-seronegative.

The CDR3 here is CASSLGTGDQSGGFAEAFF. The CDR3 bases are TGTGCCAGCAGCTTAGGGACAGGGGATCAATCTGGGGGTTTCGCTGAAGCTTTCTTT. The J gene is TRBJ1-1, the V gene TRBV13, with TRBD1 identical over 8 bases. The CDR3 spans 19 residues. The germline CDR1 and CDR2 sequences are PRHDT and FYEKMQ (reference sequence). With 0 bases clipped from V and 6 bases from J, the junction kept 18 bases outside the gene matches.